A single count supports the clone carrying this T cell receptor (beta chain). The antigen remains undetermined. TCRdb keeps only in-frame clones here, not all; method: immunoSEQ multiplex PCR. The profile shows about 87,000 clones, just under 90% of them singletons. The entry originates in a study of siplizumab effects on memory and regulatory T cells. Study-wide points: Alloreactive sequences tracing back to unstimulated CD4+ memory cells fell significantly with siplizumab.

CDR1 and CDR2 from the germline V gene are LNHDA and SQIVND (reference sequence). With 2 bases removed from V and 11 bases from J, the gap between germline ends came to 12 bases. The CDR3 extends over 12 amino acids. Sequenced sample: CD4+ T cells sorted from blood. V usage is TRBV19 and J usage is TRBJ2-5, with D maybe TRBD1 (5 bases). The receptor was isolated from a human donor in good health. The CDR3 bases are TGTGCCAGTAGTATATTGGGCAGGGCTCAGTACTTC. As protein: CASSILGRAQYF. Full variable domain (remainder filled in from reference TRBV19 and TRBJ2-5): DGGITQSPKYLFRKEGQNVTLSCEQNLNHDAMYWYRQDPGQGLRLIYYSQIVNDFQKGDIAEGYSVSREKKESFPLTVTSAQKNPTAFYLCASSILGRAQYFGPGTRLLVL.